The TCR beta chain under discussion was sequenced for a study of spatial heterogeneity in lung cancer. About the study: Compared with alpha-chain sequences, beta-chain sequences were consistently detected in greater numbers.

This clonotype is deemed medium-sized. This beta chain came through as a stray read in a library set up for alpha chains, and its size says little. The CDR3 extends over 14 amino acids. Trimming cost V 6 bases and J 5 bases; bases outside gene matches: 7. A unique molecular identifier was carried by every single TCR cDNA molecule. TCRdb reprocessed the 5' RACE reads with MiXCR, giving one entry per CDR3 protein. This table holds a few thousand distinct CDR3 sequences, roughly 3% found once. Time point in this sample: sample taken at primary tumor resection. Researchers sequenced whole RNA taken from tumor, nontumor lung or frozen PBMC without sorting.

V usage is TRBV12-3 or TRBV12-4 and J usage is TRBJ1-3; 7 bases agree with TRBD1. Sample: lung tissue, taken at surgery. The sequence came from a human donor with early-stage non-small cell lung cancer. The CDR3 protein is CASRQTGIRNTIYF. The CDR3 DNA sequence: TGTGCCAGCAGGCAGACAGGGATACGAAACACCATATATTTT.